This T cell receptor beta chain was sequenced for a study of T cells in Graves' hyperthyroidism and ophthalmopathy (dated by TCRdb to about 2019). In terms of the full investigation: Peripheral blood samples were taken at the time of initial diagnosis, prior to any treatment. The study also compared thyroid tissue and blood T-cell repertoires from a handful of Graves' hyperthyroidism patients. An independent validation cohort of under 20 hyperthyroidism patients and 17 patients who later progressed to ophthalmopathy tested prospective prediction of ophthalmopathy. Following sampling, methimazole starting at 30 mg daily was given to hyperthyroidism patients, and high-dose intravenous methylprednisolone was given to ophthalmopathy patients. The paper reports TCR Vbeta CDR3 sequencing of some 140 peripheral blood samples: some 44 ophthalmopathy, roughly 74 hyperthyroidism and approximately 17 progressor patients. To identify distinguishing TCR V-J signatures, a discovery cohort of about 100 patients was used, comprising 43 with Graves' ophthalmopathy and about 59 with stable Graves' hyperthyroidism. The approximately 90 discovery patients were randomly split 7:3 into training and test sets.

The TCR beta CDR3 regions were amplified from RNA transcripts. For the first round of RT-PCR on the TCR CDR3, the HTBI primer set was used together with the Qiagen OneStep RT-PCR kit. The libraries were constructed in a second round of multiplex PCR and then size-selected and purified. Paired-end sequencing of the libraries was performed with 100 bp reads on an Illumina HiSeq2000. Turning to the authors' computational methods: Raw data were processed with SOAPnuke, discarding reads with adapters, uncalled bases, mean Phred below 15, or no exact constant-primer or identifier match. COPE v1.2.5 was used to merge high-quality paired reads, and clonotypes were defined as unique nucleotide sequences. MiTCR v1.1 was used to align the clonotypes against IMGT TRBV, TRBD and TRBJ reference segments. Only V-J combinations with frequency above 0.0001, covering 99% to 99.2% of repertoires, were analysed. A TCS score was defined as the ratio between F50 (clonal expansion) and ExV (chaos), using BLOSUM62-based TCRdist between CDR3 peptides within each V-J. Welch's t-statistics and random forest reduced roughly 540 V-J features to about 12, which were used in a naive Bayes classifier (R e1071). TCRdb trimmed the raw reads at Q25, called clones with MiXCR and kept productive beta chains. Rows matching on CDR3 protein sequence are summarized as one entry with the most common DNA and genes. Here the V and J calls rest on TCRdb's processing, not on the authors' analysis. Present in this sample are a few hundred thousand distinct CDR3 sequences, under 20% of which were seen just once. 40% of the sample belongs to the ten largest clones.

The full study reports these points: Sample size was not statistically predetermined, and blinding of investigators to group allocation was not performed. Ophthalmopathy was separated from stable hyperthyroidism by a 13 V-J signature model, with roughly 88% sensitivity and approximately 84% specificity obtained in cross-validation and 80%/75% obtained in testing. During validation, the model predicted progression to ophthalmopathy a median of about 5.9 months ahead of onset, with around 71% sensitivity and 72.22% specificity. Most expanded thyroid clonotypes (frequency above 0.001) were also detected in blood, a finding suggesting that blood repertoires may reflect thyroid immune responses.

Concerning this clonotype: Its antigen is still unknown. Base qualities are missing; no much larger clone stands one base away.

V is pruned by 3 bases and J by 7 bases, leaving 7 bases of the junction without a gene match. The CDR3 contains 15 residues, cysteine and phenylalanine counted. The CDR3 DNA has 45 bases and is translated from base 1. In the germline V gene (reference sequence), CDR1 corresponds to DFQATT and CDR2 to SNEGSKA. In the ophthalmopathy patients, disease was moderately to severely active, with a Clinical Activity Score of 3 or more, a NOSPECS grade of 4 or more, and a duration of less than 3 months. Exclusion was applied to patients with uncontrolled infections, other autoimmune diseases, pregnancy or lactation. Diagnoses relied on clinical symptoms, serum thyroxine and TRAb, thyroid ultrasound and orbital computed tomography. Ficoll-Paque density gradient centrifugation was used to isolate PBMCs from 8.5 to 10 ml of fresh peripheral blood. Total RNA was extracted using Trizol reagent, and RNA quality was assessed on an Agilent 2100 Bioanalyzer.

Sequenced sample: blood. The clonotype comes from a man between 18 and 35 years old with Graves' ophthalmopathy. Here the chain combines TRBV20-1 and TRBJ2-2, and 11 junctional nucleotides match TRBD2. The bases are TGCAGTGCTAGCCTAGCGGGGGGCGGAGGCGGGGAGCTGTTTTTT. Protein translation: CSASLAGGGGGELFF.